The clone carrying this TCR beta chain was seen repeatedly, ten times or more. The antigen remains undetermined. This sample is drawn from a study of T-cell memory formation after mild COVID-19. Study results and caveats: Pre-infection memory contained some responding clones, which suggested that cross-reactive memory had joined.

TCRdb redid the calling of the 5' RACE reads with MiXCR, one entry per CDR3 protein. The sample yields under 250,000 distinct CDR3 sequences, 8% to 9.5% seen once. The junction had 8 bases not matched to a gene; V was cut back by 5 bases and J by 4 bases. CDR1 SGDLS and CDR2 YYNGEE come from the germline V gene. The CDR3 is 15 amino acids. Source material: PBMCs or a T cell subset sorted from them (not recorded which). The chain links TRBV9 to TRBJ2-1, with 8 bases fitting TRBD2. The sequence derives from a man aged 18-30 years who had mild COVID-19 (a few samples of this study predate the infection). Cell type and time point are not known. Written as DNA, the CDR3 is TGTGCCAGCAGTGTTGCTAGCGGGTATTACAATGAGCAGTTCTTC. Translating it yields CASSVASGYYNEQFF.